One T cell receptor beta chain is described in this entry. The germline V gene has CDR1 LNHDA and CDR2 SQIVND (reference sequence). This CDR3 contains 13 residues. Trimming stripped 7 bases from V and 3 bases from J, with 10 bases between. In the original workflow: Reference gene primer amplification yielded estimated nucleated cell counts. Produced via immunoSEQ multiplex PCR; TCRdb's table is partial and in-frame only. Clonal size and the V and J genes are those of that table, whereas D and trimming came from the DNA. Of approximately 74,000 clones in the sample, 65% to 85% are singletons; the top ten hold approximately 2.4%. The data derive from a study of blood T cell repertoires in COVID-19. Study context: COVID-19 samples collected from the United States, Italy and Spain covered acute and convalescent phases. PBMCs, B-cell-depleted T cells, or T cells were the source of the cDNA or gDNA that made up the material.

The source is a man aged 80 or over with active or convalescent COVID-19. Sequenced: peripheral blood. The V gene is TRBV19, the J gene TRBJ1-5; D is perhaps TRBD1 (6 bases). The CDR3 region has the DNA TGTGCCAGTAACAGGGCACCCAATCAGCCCCAGCATTTT. Translating gives CASNRAPNQPQHF.